The 10 T cell receptor beta chains presented below share a single source sample, sequenced in a study of CD8+ T cells in alopecia areata (dated by TCRdb to the late 2010s). The sample's treatment or condition label, decoded: oral pan-JAK inhibitor, 5-10 mg twice daily. Library method: the immunoSEQ multiplex PCR assay. To provide template for TCR sequencing, every sample had RNA extracted and reverse transcribed into cDNA. TCRdb stores this immuneACCESS table with in-frame sequences only. Part of the clones is absent; in the studies checked, under half of the shortfall reflects unresolved V genes, and no reason is known for the rest. The sample table contains under 300,000 clones; only one count was recorded for 60% of them. Of the sample, 0.75% to 0.95% is held by the ten largest clones. The sample here was CD4+ T cells sorted from blood, taken between weeks 51 and 52, from a patient treated with tofacitinib. The receptors come from a human donor with alopecia areata.

Comments on this clone: Other nucleotide sequences in the sample specify the same CDR3. V gene TRBV30 combines with J gene TRBJ1-5; D may be TRBD1 (5 bases). Germline V gives CDR1 GTSNPN, CDR2 SVGIG (reference sequence). V was clipped by 0 bases and J by 0 bases, with 9 bases between them. The CDR3 is made up of 15 amino acids. The CDR3 DNA follows: TGTGCCTGGAGTGTACGGGGGGGTAGCAATCAGCCCCAGCATTTT. This translates into CAWSVRGGSNQPQHF.

V usage is TRBV29-1 and J usage is TRBJ1-2, with D perhaps TRBD1 (6 bases). The length of the CDR3 is 12 residues. Germline CDR1 SQVTM, CDR2 ANQGSEA. V was shortened by 0 bases and J by 7 bases, with 9 bases between the two germline ends. CDR3 region: CSVEDRGAGYTF. The CDR3 DNA sequence: TGCAGCGTTGAAGATCGGGGGGCTGGCTACACCTTC. The variable domain in full, completed from reference TRBV29-1 and TRBJ1-2, reads SAVISQKPSRDICQRGTSLTIQCQVDSQVTMMFWYRQQPGQSLTLIATANQGSEATYESGFVIDKFPISRPNLTFSTLTVSNMSPEDSSIYLCSVEDRGAGYTFGSGTRLTVV.

The genes are TRBV29-1 and TRBJ1-2; D not certain. Germline-derived CDR1 and CDR2 are SQVTM and ANQGSEA. Trimming stripped 5 bases from V and 14 bases from J, with 15 bases between. This CDR3 has 10 amino acids. This CDR3 is CSVTDTSTTF. The CDR3 DNA sequence: TGCAGCGTTACCGATACAAGTACAACCTTC.

V gene TRBV7-2 combines with J gene TRBJ2-1; tentatively, D is TRBD2 (5 bases). V was shortened by 5 bases and J by 8 bases, with 19 bases between the two germline ends. The CDR3 is 15 amino acids. Germline V gene data show CDR1 as SGHTA and CDR2 as FQGNSA. CDR3 protein: CASSARRAGRDEQFF. The DNA for the CDR3 is TGTGCCAGCAGCGCACGGCGGGCTGGCCGGGATGAGCAGTTCTTC.

This sequence joins TRBV4-3 and TRBJ2-1; D is possibly TRBD1 (6 bases). The V and J ends lost 7 bases and 3 bases respectively, with 25 bases between them. The CDR3 extends over 18 amino acids. Per the germline V gene, CDR1 is LGHNA and CDR2 is YSLEER. DNA for the CDR3: TGCGCCAGCATGAGATCCGTGGGACAACCTATGGTCTACAATGAGCAGTTCTTC. It encodes CASMRSVGQPMVYNEQFF.

The chain joins TRBV30 to TRBJ2-3, with TRBD1 matching over 8 bases. From germline, CDR1 is GTSNPN and CDR2 SVGIG (reference sequence). The CDR3 consists of 10 residues. V lost 7 bases, J lost 10 bases, and 4 bases stayed unmatched. The CDR3 reads CALMTGAQYF. In nucleotides, the CDR3 is TGTGCCTTAATGACAGGGGCGCAGTATTTT.

This clone was observed a handful of times. The V call is TRBV7-8, the J call TRBJ2-6; D not certain. This CDR3 is 17 amino acids long. V was shortened by 1 base and J by 0 bases, with 10 bases between the two germline ends. Germline CDR1 SGHVS, CDR2 FQNEAQ. CDR3 DNA: TGTGCCAGCAGCTTAGGTTCTACGGCCTCTGGGGCCAACGTCCTGACTTTC. Translation: CASSLGSTASGANVLTF.

The genes are TRBV6-5 and TRBJ1-2; 9 positions agree with TRBD1. This CDR3 is 14 amino acids long. Germline values: CDR1 MNHEY, CDR2 SVGAGI. V trimming: 2 bases; J trimming: 8 bases; junction bases outside the gene matches: 6. CDR3 DNA sequence: TGTGCCAGCAGTTACGCGGGACAGGGCTTAGGCTACACCTTC. Its translation: CASSYAGQGLGYTF.

The V and J genes are TRBV5-6 and TRBJ2-5; D unresolved. Germline assignment: CDR1 SGHDT and CDR2 YYEEEE. Trimming took off 1 base at V and 3 bases at J, with 7 bases between the two ends. The length of the CDR3 is 13 residues. CDR3 region: CASSLTQEETQYF. In DNA, the CDR3 is TGTGCCAGCAGCTTGACCCAGGAAGAGACCCAGTACTTC.

The V call is TRBV29-1, the J call TRBJ2-7, with 8 bases matching TRBD2. Germline CDR1 reads SQVTM; CDR2 reads ANQGSEA. CDR3 length: 12 residues. Trimming removed 5 bases from V and 4 bases from J; junction bases left unmatched: 4. Here the CDR3 reads CSVTGGAYEQYF. Here the CDR3 DNA reads TGCAGCGTTACCGGGGGGGCTTACGAGCAGTACTTC.